This T cell receptor beta chain was identified during a study of blood T cell repertoires in COVID-19 (dated by TCRdb to about 2020). Turning to the overall study: Recovered participants in ImmuneRACE Cohort 3 were defined as having two consecutive negative NP/OP PCR tests, clearance from a healthcare professional, or resolution of symptoms. The collaborator samples originated in the United States, Italy and Spain and spanned the acute and convalescent phases of COVID-19. The material from the prospective study consisted of cDNA or gDNA derived from T cells, B-cell-depleted T cells, or PBMCs. Subjects who had been exposed to COVID-19, were actively infected with it, or had recovered from it provided the deeply sampled blood TCRbeta repertoires that made up the dataset. A freely available public database, intended as a resource for researchers studying the immune response to SARS-CoV-2, is where the repertoires were released. The samples were drawn from two sources: the first 160 participants of the ongoing ImmuneRACE study, and about 1,300 subjects contributed by 6 global collaborators. Nearly every sample came with metadata listing a de-identified subject ID, COVID-19 status, age in years and sex. Where HLA class I and class II types were available, the types were taken from metadata supplied by the sample provider, not from assay-based typing. What the work shows at the level of the full study, not this receptor alone: The amount of clinical and demographic metadata varied by source and participant and was provided uncurated.

A remark on this clone: Which antigen it targets is not known. Per-base quality was not reported, and no clone a single base away is much larger than it.

Counted from cysteine to phenylalanine, this CDR3 has 14 amino acids. Only the CDR3 portion is preserved as DNA: 42 bases, with reading frame beginning at the first base. V is reduced by 5 bases and J by 1 base, leaving a spacing of 7 bases between them. CDR1 and CDR2 are read off the germline V gene (reference sequence) as SGHNT and YYREEE. TCRbeta CDR3 regions were amplified from genomic DNA by means of the immunoSEQ Assay, a bias-controlled multiplex PCR. Processing in the source paper ran as follows. Nucleated cell counts per sample were estimated from amplification of reference gene primers within the assay. Sequence reads were collapsed and filtered to measure the absolute abundance of every unique TCRbeta CDR3 rearrangement. For each sample, productive Simpson clonality was calculated by taking the square root of Simpson's diversity index across productive rearrangements. Not all clones reach the TCRdb copy of this immuneACCESS table, which keeps in-frame sequences only. Checked studies attribute under half of the gap to unresolved V genes and leave the rest unexplained. V, J and clone size derive from that table, while D and trimming were established from the DNA sequence. The sample has about 140,000 clones on record, over 75% of them singletons. The ten largest clones capture more than 3% of the sample.

In the prospective study, participants were 18 to 89 years old, resided in about two dozen geographic areas of the United States, and were enrolled through a virtual design. In the prospective study, participants were assigned to cohorts based on the clinical history participants reported in a screening survey and a study questionnaire. In the prospective study, mobile phlebotomists collected whole blood, serum and a nasopharyngeal or oropharyngeal swab from each participant. Over a roughly two-month period, participants in the prospective study had the option of providing additional blood draws and questionnaires. Blood samples from the prospective study were shipped frozen or at room temperature prior to DNA extraction.

The origin of this receptor is a man over 45 in a cohort exposed to, infected with or recovered from COVID-19 (not recorded which). The sequence is built from TRBV5-4 and TRBJ2-6, with the D gene too uncertain to name. Material for sequencing was PBMCs or T cells enriched from blood (not recorded which). The nucleotide sequence reads as follows: TGTGCCAGCAGTCCAACTTCTGGGGCCAACGTCCTGACTTTC. This encodes CASSPTSGANVLTF.